The sequence of this T cell receptor beta chain was determined in a study of cytomegalovirus exposure and HLA in healthy donors. At the level of the study: Genotyping showed around 81% of approximately 430 donors falling in the Caucasian-associated ancestry cluster.

The PCR contained 60 Vbeta and 13 Jbeta primers. Data came from immunoSEQ multiplex PCR; TCRdb stores just in-frame clones and leaves some out. The sample yields 75,000 to 90,000 clones, around 68% seen once. In germline, CDR1 is SEHNR, CDR2 FQNEAQ (reference sequence). V lost 3 bases to trimming and J lost 1 base; unmatched junction nucleotides: 2. CDR3 length: 14 amino acids. On this clone: Its cognate antigen is unknown.

Study results and limitations: In vitro testing confirmed a few CMV-associated chains as specific for CMV antigens. Indistinguishable V segments, including TRBV6-2 and TRBV6-3, were excluded.

Material: PBMCs. The receptor comes from a man aged 25 to 40 in good health and CMV-seropositive. This sequence joins TRBV7-9 and TRBJ1-1, with 7 bases matching TRBD1. CDR3 in amino acids: CASSLGQRNTEAFF. The CDR3 DNA is TGTGCCAGCAGCTTGGGACAGAGGAACACTGAAGCTTTCTTT.